The present T cell receptor (beta chain) was sequenced within a study of Ad26.COV2.S vaccination and SARS-CoV-2 variants. Study outcomes and limitations: In vaccinated individuals, spike-specific CD8+ and CD4+ T cell responses reportedly displayed substantial breadth. Placebo and vaccine recipients had non-spike TCR breadth that was similar.

A word on this clone: Its antigen remains unidentified.

The treatment denotes: around 19 received Ad26.COV2.S at low or high dose, single or two shots; 5 received placebo; per-sample allocation not given. Sampling took place 63 days after the first vaccine or placebo injection. Built on an Ad26 vector, the vaccine expressed Wuhan-strain SARS-CoV-2 spike. TCRdb keeps only in-frame clones here, not all; method: immunoSEQ multiplex PCR. Of 350,000 to 450,000 clones detected, 92% appear once; the ten largest clones hold approximately 1.7%. The CDR3 has 13 amino acids. V lost 4 bases, J lost 5 bases, and 5 bases stayed unmatched. Germline V gene lookup returns CDR1 GTSNPN and CDR2 SVGIG (reference sequence).

This specimen was peripheral blood, taken in a trial of Ad26.COV2.S vaccine versus placebo. The chain has TRBV30 and TRBJ2-1; 7 bases align to TRBD2. The source of this sequence is a person between 18 and 59 years old who received the Ad26.COV2.S COVID-19 vaccine or a placebo. This chain's CDR3 is CAWTAGADNEQFF. In DNA, the CDR3 is TGTGCCTGGACTGCGGGAGCGGACAATGAGCAGTTCTTC.